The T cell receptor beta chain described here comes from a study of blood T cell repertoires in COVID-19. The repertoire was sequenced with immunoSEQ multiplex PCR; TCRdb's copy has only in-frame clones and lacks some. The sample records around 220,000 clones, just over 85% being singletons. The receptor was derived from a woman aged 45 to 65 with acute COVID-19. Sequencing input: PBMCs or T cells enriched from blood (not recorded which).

The CDR3 protein is CASSLRPGFDTEAFF. As DNA, the CDR3 is TGTGCCAGCAGCTTAAGACCAGGGTTCGACACTGAAGCTTTCTTT. This sequence joins TRBV7-8 and TRBJ1-1, with D possibly TRBD1 on 5 matching bases. V was shortened by 2 bases and J by 3 bases, with 13 bases between the two germline ends. The germline gives CDR1 SGHVS, CDR2 FQNEAQ. The CDR3 covers 15 residues.